Each of the 6 T cell receptor beta chains below was sequenced from the same sample in a study of blood T cell repertoires in COVID-19. Assay used: immunoSEQ multiplex PCR; TCRdb lists only in-frame clones, some missing. The data show about 180,000 clones, roughly 75% seen once. Sequenced: peripheral blood. These receptors came from a man aged 70-80 years with active or convalescent COVID-19.

CDR3 sequence: CASSLGDSQGYTF. The DNA of the CDR3 is TGCGCCAGCAGCTTGGGGGACAGTCAAGGCTACACCTTC. The V and J genes are TRBV5-1 and TRBJ1-2; 7 positions agree with TRBD1. Germline V gene lookup returns CDR1 SGHRS and CDR2 YFSETQ. With 0 bases clipped from V and 8 bases from J, the junction kept 4 bases outside the gene matches. CDR3 length: 13 amino acids.

This clone was observed a single time. Other DNA sequences in the sample encode the same CDR3. The chain has TRBV24-1 and TRBJ1-2; D may be TRBD1 (6 bases). Germline loops: CDR1 KGHDR, CDR2 SFDVKD. This CDR3 has 14 amino acids. The V end lost 4 bases, the J end lost 2 bases, and 10 bases lay between the germline ends. CDR3 in DNA: TGTGCCACCAGTGACCCTGACAGGAACTATGGCTACACCTTC. Translated, it gives CATSDPDRNYGYTF.

The chain has TRBV30 and TRBJ1-1; D is uncertain. This CDR3 spans 13 amino acids. Trimming shortened V by 5 bases and J by 4 bases, and 14 bases separated the two germline ends. Germline lookup yields CDR1 GTSNPN and CDR2 SVGIG (reference sequence). For the CDR3, the DNA is TGTGCCTGGGCTGGCGGAGGAGGCACTGAAGCTTTCTTT. Its protein product is CAWAGGGGTEAFF.

This clone appeared a single time. V and J are TRBV18 and TRBJ2-3; 14 bases line up with TRBD2. Per germline, CDR1 KGHSH and CDR2 LQKENI. The CDR3 loop spans 17 amino acids. V shed 6 bases and J 6 bases; nucleotides not matched to a gene: 11. This chain's CDR3 is CASSTGLAGAFLDTQYF. In nucleotides, the CDR3 is TGTGCCAGCTCTACGGGACTAGCGGGGGCCTTTTTGGATACGCAGTATTTT.

This clone was detected once. The J gene is TRBJ1-3, the V gene TRBV10-3; perhaps TRBD1 as D (6 bases). V was clipped by 7 bases and J by 2 bases, with 15 bases between them. Germline-derived CDR1 and CDR2 are ENHRY and SYGVKD. The CDR3 has 15 amino acids. The CDR3 here is CAITDRQLTGNTIYF. CDR3 nucleotide sequence: TGTGCCATCACGGACAGACAGTTGACTGGAAACACCATATATTTT.

The V gene is TRBV6-4, the J gene TRBJ2-1, with TRBD2 matching 7 bases. Looked up from germline, CDR1 is MRHNA and CDR2 is SNTAGT. CDR3 size: 13 residues. Trimming took 2 bases from V and 7 from J; bases not matched to a gene: 2. CDR3 DNA sequence: TGTGCCAGCAGTGACGGGGGAGGGAATGAGCAGTTCTTC. It encodes CASSDGGGNEQFF.